This TCR beta chain was sequenced for a study of T cell responses to AZD1222 COVID-19 vaccine. Comment on this clone: Its antigen is as yet unknown.

CDR3 size: 13 residues. V lost 7 bases, J lost 0 bases, and 9 bases lay in between. General study findings and limits: Seropositivity was recorded at baseline in only a handful of AZD1222 recipients. The donor cohort was predominantly white British with a female majority, and clonal diversity may have been underestimated. Sampling that yielded the repertoires occurred only after the peak T cell response.

Clones were sequenced by immunoSEQ multiplex PCR, and TCRdb holds only the in-frame ones, with some missing. The sample lists about 75,000 clones, more than 70% occurring once. The sequence was obtained from an adult who received the MenACWY meningococcal vaccine as a control. V gene TRBV12-3 or TRBV12-4 combines with J gene TRBJ1-1; no definite D call. This material consisted of peripheral blood, taken 28 days after the second dose of the MenACWY control vaccine. As DNA, the CDR3 is TGTGCCAGCACCTTAAAACTGAACACTGAAGCTTTCTTT. Translated: CASTLKLNTEAFF.